The rows below give T cell receptor beta chains drawn from one sample of a study of blood T cell repertoires in COVID-19. Assay used: immunoSEQ multiplex PCR; TCRdb lists only in-frame clones, some missing. Seen here are 250,000 to 300,000 clones, 89% observed once, and the top ten hold 1.5% to 2%. The sequenced sample consisted of PBMCs or T cells enriched from blood (not recorded which). These receptors originate from a woman in her 40s who had recovered from COVID-19. Both conserved end residues are part of each CDR3. Fields, in order: D gene, J gene, V gene, clone size, CDR3 protein, CDR3 DNA. A D gene is named only where the DNA matches it firmly. Only some rows state a clone size, as once, few, many or a class for expanded clones.

TRBD2 | TRBJ2-7 | TRBV28 | . | CASRRTSGSTYEQYF | TGTGCCAGCAGGCGTACTAGCGGTTCAACCTACGAGCAGTACTTC
. | TRBJ2-7 | TRBV5-8 | . | CASSLAGVRSYEQYF | TGTGCCAGCAGCTTGGCCGGGGTACGATCCTACGAGCAGTACTTC
TRBD1 | TRBJ1-2 | TRBV24-1 | . | CATSDGQDYGYTF | TGTGCCACCAGTGATGGACAGGACTATGGCTACACCTTC
TRBD1 | TRBJ2-6 | TRBV2 | . | CASSVRTGHSGANVLTF | TGTGCCAGCAGTGTACGGACAGGGCACTCTGGGGCCAACGTCCTGACTTTC
. | TRBJ2-1 | TRBV6-2/TRBV6-3 | . | CASSWQTYNEQFF | TGTGCCAGCAGTTGGCAGACTTACAATGAGCAGTTCTTC
TRBD2 | TRBJ2-3 | TRBV4-2 | . | CASSLGVGGSGSDTQYF | TGTGCCAGCAGCCTCGGGGTTGGCGGGAGTGGCTCAGATACGCAGTATTTT
. | TRBJ2-5 | TRBV2 | . | CASTQIWAQETQYF | TGTGCCAGCACCCAGATATGGGCCCAAGAGACCCAGTACTTC
. | TRBJ1-2 | TRBV11-2 | . | CASSLEPTSGYGYTF | TGTGCCAGCAGCTTAGAACCCACAAGCGGCTATGGCTACACCTTC
. | TRBJ2-7 | TRBV7-2 | few | CASSPRGGPWDYEQYF | TGTGCCAGCAGCCCCCGTGGGGGCCCTTGGGACTACGAGCAGTACTTC
TRBD1 | TRBJ2-3 | TRBV5-4 | . | CASSKTGATDTQYF | TGTGCCAGCAGCAAGACAGGGGCCACAGATACGCAGTATTTT
TRBD1 | TRBJ2-2 | TRBV11-3 | . | CASSLGRQGPNTGELFF | TGTGCCAGCAGCTTAGGCCGACAGGGACCGAACACCGGGGAGCTGTTTTTT
. | TRBJ2-3 | TRBV14 | . | CASSLEFGDTQYF | TGTGCCAGCAGCCTCGAGTTCGGAGATACGCAGTATTTT
. | TRBJ1-2 | TRBV12-3/TRBV12-4 | . | CASSLGGNYGYTF | TGTGCCAGCAGTTTGGGGGGGAACTATGGCTACACCTTC
TRBD1 | TRBJ1-1 | TRBV3-1/TRBV3-2 | . | CASSQGTGVVEAFF | TGTGCCAGCAGCCAAGGGACAGGGGTGGTTGAAGCTTTCTTT
. | TRBJ1-2 | TRBV18 | few | CASSQMQGKDGYTF | TGTGCCAGCTCCCAAATGCAGGGAAAGGATGGCTACACCTTC
TRBD1 | TRBJ2-7 | TRBV5-1 | . | CASSLGTGLYEQYF | TGCGCCAGCTCCCTCGGGACAGGGCTTTACGAGCAGTACTTC
. | TRBJ2-2 | TRBV3-1/TRBV3-2 | . | CASSQGRGTGELFF | TGTGCCAGCAGCCAAGGAAGAGGTACCGGGGAGCTGTTTTTT
. | TRBJ2-3 | TRBV7-3 | . | CASSLNFGGITDTQYF | TGTGCCAGCAGCTTAAATTTTGGGGGCATCACAGATACGCAGTATTTT
TRBD1 | TRBJ1-2 | TRBV7-3 | . | CASSPGGTHGYTF | TGTGCCAGCAGCCCAGGGGGGACTCATGGCTACACCTTC
. | TRBJ1-6 | TRBV6-5 | few | CASSYAGVSYNSPLHF | TGTGCCAGCAGTTACGCAGGGGTCTCCTACAATTCACCCCTCCACTTT
. | TRBJ1-5 | TRBV30 | . | CAWSVLGGDSNQPQHF | TGTGCCTGGAGTGTATTAGGAGGGGATAGCAATCAGCCCCAGCATTTT
. | TRBJ2-2 | TRBV5-1 | . | CASSLVPGNTGELFF | TGCGCCAGCAGCTTGGTGCCGGGTAACACCGGGGAGCTGTTTTTT
. | TRBJ2-7 | TRBV9 | . | CASSVASPSYEQYF | TGTGCCAGCAGCGTAGCCAGTCCCTCCTACGAGCAGTACTTC
TRBD1 | TRBJ1-2 | TRBV6-5 | once | CASSRDRGTYGYTF | TGTGCCAGCAGTAGGGACAGGGGAACCTATGGCTACACCTTC
. | TRBJ2-4 | TRBV5-4 | . | CASSLEGTKNIQYF | TGTGCCAGCAGCTTGGAGGGGACCAAAAACATTCAGTACTTC
TRBD1 | TRBJ1-4 | TRBV3-1/TRBV3-2 | . | CASSQGTGATNEKLFF | TGTGCCAGCAGCCAGGGGACAGGGGCAACTAATGAAAAACTGTTTTTT
TRBD1 | TRBJ1-6 | TRBV5-5 | . | CASSGGTVDNSPLHF | TGTGCCAGCAGCGGCGGGACAGTCGATAATTCACCCCTCCACTTT
. | TRBJ1-3 | TRBV5-1 | . | CASAVGHEFSGNTIYF | TGCGCCAGCGCCGTGGGACATGAATTCTCTGGAAACACCATATATTTT
. | TRBJ1-1 | TRBV11-2 | . | CASSLGGRAEAFF | TGTGCCAGCAGCTTAGGAGGCCGTGCTGAAGCTTTCTTT
. | TRBJ1-2 | TRBV11-2 | once | CASRGGNPNYGYTF | TGTGCCAGCCGGGGAGGGAACCCTAACTATGGCTACACCTTC
. | TRBJ1-1 | TRBV5-1 | . | CASSIDSNTEAFF | TGCGCCAGCAGCATCGACAGTAACACTGAAGCTTTCTTT
TRBD2 | TRBJ2-3 | TRBV11-2 | . | CASSLGGTSGRRSTDTQYF | TGTGCCAGCAGCTTAGGCGGGACTAGCGGGAGAAGGAGCACAGATACGCAGTATTTT
. | TRBJ1-1 | TRBV7-8 | . | CASSSTPGVIEAFF | TGTGCCAGCAGCTCAACTCCAGGGGTTATTGAAGCTTTCTTT
. | TRBJ1-4 | TRBV18 | . | CASSPGREGEKLFF | TGTGCCAGCTCACCCGGCAGGGAAGGTGAAAAACTGTTTTTT
TRBD1 | TRBJ1-5 | TRBV18 | . | CASSKFSGRGLAGNQPQHF | TGTGCCAGCTCAAAATTCAGCGGCAGGGGGCTGGCAGGCAATCAGCCCCAGCATTTT
. | TRBJ1-2 | TRBV5-4 | . | CASSLADTVGGYTF | TGTGCCAGCAGCTTGGCCGACACTGTTGGTGGCTACACCTTC
TRBD2 | TRBJ2-5 | TRBV6-6 | . | CASSGLAGGQETQYF | TGTGCCAGCAGCGGTCTAGCGGGGGGACAAGAGACCCAGTACTTC
. | TRBJ2-7 | TRBV30 | . | CAWSIRGATYEQYF | TGTGCCTGGAGTATACGGGGGGCAACCTACGAGCAGTACTTC
TRBD2 | TRBJ2-1 | TRBV7-3 | . | CASSSTSGLYNEQFF | TGTGCCAGCAGCTCCACTAGCGGGCTCTACAATGAGCAGTTCTTC
. | TRBJ1-5 | TRBV2 | . | CASKRHELEGDQPQHF | TGTGCCAGCAAAAGACACGAGTTAGAGGGGGATCAGCCCCAGCATTTT
. | TRBJ1-6 | TRBV12-5 | . | CASGFGEGTLHF | TGTGCTAGTGGTTTTGGGGAGGGCACCCTCCACTTT
. | TRBJ1-6 | TRBV30 | . | CAWSVVGTAKGSLHF | TGTGCCTGGAGTGTGGTCGGGACTGCAAAGGGCTCCCTCCACTTT
TRBD1 | TRBJ2-2 | TRBV18 | . | CASSRTGPDTGELFF | TGTGCCAGCTCACGGACAGGCCCAGATACCGGGGAGCTGTTTTTT
. | TRBJ1-2 | TRBV3-1/TRBV3-2 | . | CASSQGQSNYGYTF | TGTGCCAGCAGCCAAGGACAGTCTAACTATGGCTACACCTTC
. | TRBJ1-3 | TRBV7-8 | . | CASSRLTGMGSDTIYF | TGTGCCAGCAGCAGACTGACAGGAATGGGCTCTGACACCATATATTTT
. | TRBJ1-2 | TRBV6-5 | . | CASPDPQGTYGYTF | TGTGCCAGCCCAGACCCGCAGGGGACCTATGGCTACACCTTC
. | TRBJ2-2 | TRBV9 | . | CASSVGQKVNTGELFF | TGTGCCAGCAGTGTGGGCCAGAAAGTCAACACCGGGGAGCTGTTTTTT
TRBD1 | TRBJ1-4 | TRBV28 | . | CATQGEEKLFF | TGTGCCACCCAGGGGGAGGAAAAACTGTTTTTT
TRBD2 | TRBJ2-1 | TRBV3-1/TRBV3-2 | . | CASSQVPSGRYEQFF | TGTGCCAGCAGCCAAGTCCCTAGCGGGAGGTATGAGCAGTTCTTC
TRBD1 | TRBJ1-2 | TRBV2 | . | CASSPRTGMGRYGYTF | TGTGCCAGCAGCCCTAGGACAGGGATGGGGCGCTATGGCTACACCTTC
TRBD2 | TRBJ2-7 | TRBV5-1 | . | CASSLTPGAGGSHEQYF | TGCGCCAGCAGCTTAACCCCCGGAGCGGGGGGTAGCCACGAGCAGTACTTC
TRBD1 | TRBJ1-1 | TRBV5-5 | . | CASSPLTGGTEAFF | TGTGCCAGCAGCCCGCTGACAGGGGGCACTGAAGCTTTCTTT
TRBD1 | TRBJ1-1 | TRBV7-3 | . | CASSDTHRPQGDTEAFF | TGTGCCAGCAGCGATACTCATCGGCCCCAGGGGGACACTGAAGCTTTCTTT